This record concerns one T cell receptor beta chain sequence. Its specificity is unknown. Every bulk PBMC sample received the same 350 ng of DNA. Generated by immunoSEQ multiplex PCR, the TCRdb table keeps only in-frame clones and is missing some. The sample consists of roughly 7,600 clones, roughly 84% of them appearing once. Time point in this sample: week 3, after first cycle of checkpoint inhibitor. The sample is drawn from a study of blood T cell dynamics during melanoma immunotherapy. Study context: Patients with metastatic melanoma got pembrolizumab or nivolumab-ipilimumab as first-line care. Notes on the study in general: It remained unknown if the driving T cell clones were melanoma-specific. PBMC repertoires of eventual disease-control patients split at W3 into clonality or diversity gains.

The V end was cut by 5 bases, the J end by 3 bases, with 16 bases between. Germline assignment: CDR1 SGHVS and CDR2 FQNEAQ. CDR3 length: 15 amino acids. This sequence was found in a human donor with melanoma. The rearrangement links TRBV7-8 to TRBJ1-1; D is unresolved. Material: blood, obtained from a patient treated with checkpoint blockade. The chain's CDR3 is CASSPLDLRYTEAFF. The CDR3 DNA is TGTGCCAGCAGCCCTTTGGACTTGAGGTACACTGAAGCTTTCTTT.